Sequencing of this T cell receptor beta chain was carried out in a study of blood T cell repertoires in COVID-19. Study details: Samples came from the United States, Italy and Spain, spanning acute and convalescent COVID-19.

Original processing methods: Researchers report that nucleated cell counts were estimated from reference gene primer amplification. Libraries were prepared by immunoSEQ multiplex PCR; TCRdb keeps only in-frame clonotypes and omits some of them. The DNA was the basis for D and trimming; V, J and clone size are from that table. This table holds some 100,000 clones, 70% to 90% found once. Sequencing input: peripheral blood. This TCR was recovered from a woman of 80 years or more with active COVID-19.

The CDR3: CASSVLAGNPGEQFF. The CDR3 bases are TGTGCCAGCAGCGTCCTAGCGGGAAATCCGGGTGAGCAGTTCTTC. This chain joins TRBV9 and TRBJ2-1; 9 bases are shared with TRBD2. CDR3 length: 15 amino acids. With 2 bases clipped from V and 9 bases from J, the junction kept 9 bases outside the gene matches. CDR1 and CDR2 (germline): SGDLS, YYNGEE.